This entry lists 27 T cell receptor beta chains sequenced from one sample in a study of cytomegalovirus exposure and HLA in healthy donors. The PCR ran on 60 Vbeta and 13 Jbeta primers. Assay used: immunoSEQ multiplex PCR; TCRdb lists only in-frame clones, some missing. The sample contains more than 85,000 clones, 65% to 85% of which appear only once. The sample taken for sequencing was PBMCs. All receptors come from a male donor in good health and CMV-seronegative.

This clone turned up a few times. The genes are TRBV28 and TRBJ1-5; no firm D call. V was shortened by 6 bases and J by 1 base, with 16 bases between the two germline ends. Germline V lookup: CDR1 MDHEN, CDR2 SYDVKM. The CDR3 has 16 residues. CDR3 DNA sequence: TGTGCCAGCAGCCGGCTAGGCGGGCAAAGCAATCAGCCCCAGCATTTT. This codes for CASSRLGGQSNQPQHF.

This chain uses TRBV2 with TRBJ2-3; 7 bases are a match to TRBD2. Trimming took 4 bases from V and 0 from J; bases not matched to a gene: 4. CDR1 is SNHLY, CDR2 FYNNEI, per germline. The length of the CDR3 is 15 residues. The CDR3 here is CASSGFSGSTDTQYF. The CDR3 coding sequence is TGTGCCAGCAGTGGATTTAGCGGGAGCACAGATACGCAGTATTTT. The variable domain in full, completed from reference TRBV2 and TRBJ2-3, reads EPEVTQTPSHQVTQMGQEVILRCVPISNHLYFYWYRQILGQKVEFLVSFYNNEISEKSEIFDDQFSVERPDGSNFTLKIRSTKLEDSAMYFCASSGFSGSTDTQYFGPGTRLTVL.

This chain connects TRBV19 to TRBJ2-3, with a tentative D call TRBD2 (5 bases). The V gene's germline CDR1 is LNHDA and CDR2 SQIVND (reference sequence). The CDR3 runs 15 residues. V lost 3 bases, J lost 0 bases, and 10 bases lay in between. CDR3 loop: CASSIRLASTDTQYF. CDR3 coding DNA: TGTGCCAGTAGTATCAGGCTAGCAAGCACAGATACGCAGTATTTT.

This clone turned up a few times. V is TRBV19 and J is TRBJ1-2, with 9 bases identical to TRBD1. Looked up from germline, CDR1 is LNHDA and CDR2 is SQIVND (reference sequence). This CDR3 spans 16 amino acids. V was pared by 3 bases and J by 5 bases, with 10 bases of the junction left unmatched. This chain's CDR3 is CASSISMTGTGYGYTF. The CDR3 coding sequence is TGTGCCAGTAGTATCTCGATGACCGGGACAGGGTATGGCTACACCTTC. The entire variable domain, with the rest obtained from reference TRBV19 and TRBJ1-2, is as follows: DGGITQSPKYLFRKEGQNVTLSCEQNLNHDAMYWYRQDPGQGLRLIYYSQIVNDFQKGDIAEGYSVSREKKESFPLTVTSAQKNPTAFYLCASSISMTGTGYGYTFGSGTRLTVV.

This clone showed up just a few times. This chain links TRBV7-6 with TRBJ2-6; perhaps TRBD1 as D (5 bases). Germline-derived CDR1 and CDR2 are SGHVS and FNYEAQ. The V gene lost 4 bases and the J gene lost 0 bases, with 16 bases spanning the gap. The CDR3 totals 18 residues. CDR3 in amino acids: CASSYLSDSFSGANVLTF. CDR3 sequence (DNA): TGTGCCAGCAGCTACCTTTCCGACAGCTTCTCTGGGGCCAACGTCCTGACTTTC.

This chain uses TRBV25-1 with TRBJ2-3, with 9 bases that match TRBD2. The length of the CDR3 is 13 residues. Germline CDR1 and CDR2: MGHDK and SYGVNS. The V gene end was trimmed by 10 bases and the J gene end by 5 bases; junction bases not matched to a gene: 7. CDR3 amino acids: CATAASGVDTQYF. Written as DNA, the CDR3 is TGTGCCACCGCGGCTAGCGGGGTAGATACGCAGTATTTT.

The genes are TRBV9 and TRBJ2-3; D might be TRBD2 (5 bases). The CDR3 is 18 residues long. The germline V gene encodes CDR1 SGDLS and CDR2 YYNGEE. The germline V and J ends were trimmed by 0 bases and 0 bases, with 17 bases remaining between them. The CDR3 sequence is CASSVAPGRGSSTDTQYF. The CDR3 DNA sequence: TGTGCCAGCAGCGTAGCCCCGGGCCGGGGATCTAGCACAGATACGCAGTATTTT.

Here the CDR3 reads CASGLQDSNQPQHF. The CDR3 DNA follows: TGTGCTAGTGGTTTGCAGGACAGTAATCAGCCCCAGCATTTT. The V gene is TRBV12-5, the J gene TRBJ1-5; possible D gene TRBD1, 6 bases. V lost 2 bases and J lost 4, with 9 bases in between. The germline V gene encodes CDR1 LGHNT and CDR2 FRNRAP. The CDR3 spans 14 residues.

V gene TRBV6-1 combines with J gene TRBJ2-3; 9 bases fit TRBD2. Germline CDR1 MNHNS, CDR2 SASEGT. V lost 4 bases, J lost 5 bases, and 13 bases stayed unmatched. This CDR3 has 17 amino acids. CDR3 residues: CASSAFSGRSALDTQYF. CDR3 coding DNA: TGTGCCAGCAGTGCTTTTAGCGGGAGAAGTGCGTTAGATACGCAGTATTTT.

V is TRBV27 and J is TRBJ2-3; D ambiguous. CDR1 MNHEY and CDR2 SMNVEV come from the germline V gene (reference sequence). V was trimmed by 1 base and J by 7 bases, leaving 12 bases between them. CDR3 length: 14 residues. The CDR3 loop reads CASSLYPHTNTQYF. CDR3 DNA: TGTGCCAGCAGTTTATACCCCCATACAAATACGCAGTATTTT.

The chain couples TRBV15 to TRBJ2-7; tentatively, D is TRBD1 (5 bases). This CDR3 is built from 15 residues. Germline V gives CDR1 LNHNV, CDR2 YYDKDF (reference sequence). V was shortened by 5 bases and J by 0 bases, with 14 bases between the two germline ends. The CDR3 spells CATSGQNRLSYEQYF. In DNA, the CDR3 is TGTGCCACCAGCGGTCAGAACAGGCTCTCCTACGAGCAGTACTTC.

The chain links TRBV7-2 to TRBJ1-1, with a possible D match to TRBD1 (5 bases). This CDR3 contains 14 residues. Per germline, CDR1 SGHTA and CDR2 FQGNSA. V lost 3 bases, J lost 4 bases, and 12 bases lay in between. CDR3 amino acids: CASSFGQGITEAFF. CDR3 DNA sequence: TGTGCCAGCAGCTTTGGGCAGGGAATCACTGAAGCTTTCTTT.

The chain recombines TRBV28 with TRBJ2-7; 13 bases match TRBD2. The J segment lost 6 bases and the V segment lost 6 bases, leaving 5 bases of the junction unmatched. CDR1 is MDHEN, CDR2 SYDVKM, per germline. The CDR3 is 14 amino acids. CDR3 loop: CASSPGLAGREQYF. The CDR3 coding sequence is TGTGCCAGCAGCCCGGGACTAGCGGGGCGCGAGCAGTACTTC.

This chain joins TRBV9 and TRBJ2-2, with 12 bases matching TRBD2. The CDR3 has 16 amino acids. V gave up 2 bases and J gave up 6 bases; unmatched junction bases: 5. The V gene's germline CDR1 is SGDLS and CDR2 YYNGEE. DNA for the CDR3: TGTGCCAGCAGCGTCCGGACTAGCGGGACGGCCGGGGAGCTGTTTTTT. Amino acids: CASSVRTSGTAGELFF.

This chain connects TRBV29-1 to TRBJ2-7; 8 positions match TRBD2. The CDR3 covers 14 residues. Germline V gene data show CDR1 as SQVTM and CDR2 as ANQGSEA. V was pared by 4 bases and J by 7 bases, with 12 bases of the junction left unmatched. Here the CDR3 reads CSVARSHGGGEQYF. Here the CDR3 DNA reads TGCAGCGTTGCCCGCTCGCACGGGGGGGGAGAGCAGTACTTC.

The CDR3 is CASGGLEVNEQFF. The CDR3, as DNA: TGTGCTAGTGGGGGACTTGAGGTCAATGAGCAGTTCTTC. This rearrangement joins TRBV12-5 to TRBJ2-1; TRBD2 is a possible D gene (6 bases). Trimming cost V 6 bases and J 6 bases, with 12 bases left between them. The germline V gene encodes CDR1 LGHNT and CDR2 FRNRAP. This CDR3 comprises 13 residues.

The chain employs TRBV15 and TRBJ2-1, with D possibly TRBD2 on 6 matching bases. CDR1 is LNHNV, CDR2 YYDKDF, per germline (reference sequence). Trimming shortened V by 0 bases and J by 15 bases, and 12 bases separated the two germline ends. The CDR3 contains 12 residues. The CDR3 spells CATSRDGGLSFF. In nucleotides, the CDR3 is TGTGCCACCAGCAGAGACGGGGGTCTCTCGTTCTTC.

The chain employs TRBV7-9 and TRBJ1-1; D possibly corresponds to TRBD1 (6 bases). Germline-derived CDR1 and CDR2 are SEHNR and FQNEAQ (reference sequence). The CDR3 is made up of 14 amino acids. Trimming pared 4 bases from V and 4 bases from J, leaving 13 bases between. The CDR3 DNA reads as TGTGCCAGCAGCTCTCAGACAGGCCCCACTGAAGCTTTCTTT. Protein product: CASSSQTGPTEAFF.

This rearrangement joins TRBV28 to TRBJ1-5; no reliable D call. The CDR3 runs to 15 residues. V dropped 3 bases and J dropped 2 bases, with 11 bases sitting between them. Looked up from germline, CDR1 is MDHEN and CDR2 is SYDVKM. For the CDR3, the DNA is TGTGCCAGCAGTTTGGCTGGGCTTCGCAATCAGCCCCAGCATTTT. It yields the protein CASSLAGLRNQPQHF.

This clone was seen more than once but under ten times. The V gene is TRBV4-1, the J gene TRBJ1-4, with 7 bases that match TRBD1. The CDR3 length is 13 residues. Germline V CDR1 and CDR2: MGHRA, YSYEKL. J lost 5 bases, V lost 9 bases, and 6 bases had no gene match. The CDR3: CASGDRRNEKLFF. The CDR3, as DNA: TGCGCCAGTGGGGACAGACGGAATGAAAAACTGTTTTTT.

The V gene is TRBV6-5, the J gene TRBJ1-1; tentative D call: TRBD1 (5 bases). CDR3 length: 15 amino acids. Per germline, CDR1 MNHEY and CDR2 SVGAGI. V was trimmed by 6 bases and J by 4 bases, leaving 18 bases between them. CDR3 coding DNA: TGTGCCAGCAGCCAGGACGGGGCGGGAGGCACTGAAGCTTTCTTT. This translates into CASSQDGAGGTEAFF.

J is TRBJ2-1 and V is TRBV19; D perhaps matches TRBD2 (5 bases). Germline CDR1 reads LNHDA; CDR2 reads SQIVND (reference sequence). Trimming cost V 8 bases and J 2 bases, with 10 bases left between them. The CDR3 runs to 13 residues. The CDR3: CASGLDAYNEQFF. The DNA of the CDR3 is TGTGCCAGTGGACTGGATGCCTACAATGAGCAGTTCTTC. Looking up the rest from reference TRBV19 and TRBJ2-1 gives the full variable domain: DGGITQSPKYLFRKEGQNVTLSCEQNLNHDAMYWYRQDPGQGLRLIYYSQIVNDFQKGDIAEGYSVSREKKESFPLTVTSAQKNPTAFYLCASGLDAYNEQFFGPGTRLTVL.

This clone was recorded at least ten times. The chain uses TRBV7-2 and TRBJ2-7, with D possibly TRBD1 on 5 matching bases. This CDR3 is built from 11 residues. Germline V gene data show CDR1 as SGHTA and CDR2 as FQGNSA. Deletions cut 5 bases from V and 4 bases from J, with 6 bases between. The DNA for the CDR3 is TGTGCCAGCAGCCCAGGGTACGAGCAGTACTTC. Protein sequence: CASSPGYEQYF.

The CDR3 nucleotides are TGCAGCGTTGCCCCGGGTGTGTGGACAGGGAAGGAGCAGTACTTC. Protein product: CSVAPGVWTGKEQYF. This chain joins TRBV29-1 and TRBJ2-7; 8 bases fit TRBD1. Germline CDR1 is SQVTM and CDR2 is ANQGSEA. The V segment lost 4 bases and the J segment 7 bases; nucleotides outside the gene matches: 15. The length of the CDR3 is 15 residues.

The CDR3 sequence: CASSSGLAVSSYNEQFF. DNA of the CDR3: TGTGCCAGCAGCTCGGGACTAGCGGTAAGCTCCTACAATGAGCAGTTCTTC. The gene calls are TRBV5-4 and TRBJ2-1, with 11 bases identical to TRBD2. With V trimmed by 3 bases and J by 0 bases, 5 bases remained unmatched. From germline, CDR1 is SGHNT and CDR2 YYREEE (reference sequence). This CDR3 contains 17 residues.

Worth noting for this clone: This sample also contains other DNA sequences that code for the same CDR3. CDR3 coding DNA: TGTGCCAGCAGCTTCCCCCAGGGTAATTCACCCCTCCACTTT. Translated: CASSFPQGNSPLHF. V is TRBV27 and J is TRBJ1-6; possible D gene TRBD1, 5 bases. The V end was cut by 6 bases, the J end by 6 bases, with 12 bases between. The CDR3 is 14 amino acids. Germline CDR1 reads MNHEY; CDR2 reads SMNVEV (reference sequence).

The chain has TRBV11-3 and TRBJ2-7; 10 bases line up with TRBD2. V was clipped by 7 bases and J by 5 bases; unmatched bases: 11. Germline CDR1 and CDR2: SGHNT and YENEEA. This CDR3 is 15 amino acids long. For the CDR3, the DNA is TGTGCCAGCAACCAAGGGGCTAGCGGGAGTGACGAGCAGTACTTC. It specifies CASNQGASGSDEQYF. The full variable domain, rest sourced from reference TRBV11-3 and TRBJ2-7, is EAGVVQSPRYKIIEKKQPVAFWCNPISGHNTLYWYLQNLGQGPELLIRYENEEAVDDSQLPKDRFSAERLKGVDSTLKIQPAELGDSAVYLCASNQGASGSDEQYFGPGTRLTVT.